This T cell receptor beta chain was profiled in a study of T cell responses to AZD1222 COVID-19 vaccine (dated by TCRdb to the early 2020s). Broadly, across the study: AZD1222 recipients given second doses at about 4 weeks or at about 12 weeks were pooled, since spike-specific TCR depth and breadth were not found to differ between the two schedules. TCR sequencing was performed for 230 to 250 trial participants, of whom 207 were given two doses of AZD1222 and 26 were given two doses of MenACWY control vaccine. Trial participants were enrolled into age subgroups of 18-55, 56-69 and 70-plus years, which contained 148, 28 and 57 TCR-sequenced participants, respectively.

General findings and caveats noted by the study authors: Participants were mostly white British, with more females than males. The authors suggested clonal diversity may have been underestimated. A significant rise in spike-specific TCR breadth and depth was observed after two AZD1222 doses relative to day 0 and relative to MenACWY recipients. Only five or six AZD1222 recipients were SARS-CoV-2 seropositive at baseline, limiting conclusions about previously exposed vaccinees. Reportedly, almost half of the unique spike-specific TCRs recognized epitopes lying outside the regions that are mutated in the B.1.351 and B.1.1.7 variants. No day 14 peak-response samples were available, so repertoires were characterized only after the peak T cell response. The 56-69-year group was small, and its depth increase did not reach significance, likely because of low power. CD4 TCRs associated with the vaccine covered the entire spike protein, and the dominant responses were in regions 160-218 and 743-854.

What the time point label conveys for this sample: baseline before first vaccination. Samples from vaccinated people were obtained from the UK trials COV001 and COV002, which included a single-blind randomized controlled phase 2/3 trial of AZD1222 (ChAdOx1 nCoV-19) in healthy adults. Trial participant PBMC samples were collected at day 0 and day 28 after the second dose for TCRbeta chain sequencing. Spanning cysteine to phenylalanine, the CDR3 consists of 14 amino acids. CDR3 DNA only is kept here, 42 bases in frame from base 1. Trimming removed 4 bases from V and 7 bases from J, leaving 14 bases between the germline ends. Based on the germline V gene, the CDR1 and CDR2 sequences are MDHEN and SYDVKM. The CDR3 regions of human TCRbeta chains were analyzed by immunosequencing. For the original study's pipeline: Repertoire TCRs were checked for matches against a reference library of SARS-CoV-2-specific TCRs that had been generated using the MIRA antigen-specificity platform. Breadth was defined as the fraction of unique TCRs that were SARS-CoV-2-associated. Depth was defined as the fraction of total T cells that were SARS-CoV-2-associated. Using the MIRA data, each spike-specific TCR was assigned both to the spike region to which the TCR was reactive and to a CD4 or CD8 class. Log10-transformed breadth and depth values were compared by one-way ANOVA with Sidak's multiple comparisons tests. TCRdb provides this immuneACCESS table in a form limited to in-frame rearrangements. Some clones are lacking; in checked studies, under half of them reflect an unresolved V gene, and why the rest are absent is not known. V, J and clone size are those of that table, while D and trimming were read from the DNA. This sample has about 110,000 clones in its table, and 81% of those were observed once. The ten largest account for less than 5% of the sample.

As regards this clone: Its antigen is not yet known. Qualities for individual bases were not recorded, and no much larger clone is one base off.

The sample consisted of peripheral blood, taken on day 0 of AZD1222 vaccination. This sequence uses TRBV28 and TRBJ2-4, with a tentative D gene TRBD2 over 5 matching bases. The source of this sequence is an adult in good health. The sequenced DNA: TGTGCCAGCAGTTCATTCGGACGCGGGAACATTCAGTACTTC. Its protein product is CASSSFGRGNIQYF.